These T cell receptor beta chains were read from a single sample in a study of CD8+ T cells in alopecia areata. Data came from immunoSEQ multiplex PCR; TCRdb stores just in-frame clones and leaves some out. The sample lists about 220,000 clones; more than 45% were seen once. The material was CD4+ T cells sorted from blood, obtained at week 4, from a patient treated with tofacitinib. The receptors come from a human donor with alopecia areata. The CDR3 runs from the conserved cysteine through the conserved F or W. A D gene is named only where the DNA matches it firmly. A clone size is listed for some rows: how often the clone was seen (once, few, many), or a class if it is expanded.

clone_size j_call d_call v_call cdr3_nt cdr3_aa
. TRBJ1-6 . TRBV9 TGTGCCAGCAGCGCAACCGACGTCGGAAATTCACCCCTCCACTTT CASSATDVGNSPLHF
. TRBJ2-7 TRBD1 TRBV30 TGTGCCTGGAGCCCTGGGACAGTCTCCTACGAGCAGTACTTC CAWSPGTVSYEQYF
. TRBJ1-1 . TRBV7-2 TGTGCCAGCAGGGGTAACACTGAAGCTTTCTTT CASRGNTEAFF
. TRBJ1-2 . TRBV2 TGTGCCAGCAGTGGGTTGCTCGGTGGCTACACCTTC CASSGLLGGYTF
. TRBJ2-3 TRBD1 TRBV7-7 TGTGCCAGCAGTCAAACAGGGGACACTACAGATACGCAGTATTTT CASSQTGDTTDTQYF
few TRBJ2-1 TRBD2 TRBV7-9 TGTGCCAGCAACAGCTTGGGCGGGGGGGTCTACAATGAGCAGTTCTTC CASNSLGGGVYNEQFF
. TRBJ1-1 . TRBV29-1 TGCAGCGTTGAAGGTTCTAAAGGTGACAAAGCTTTCTTT CSVEGSKGDKAFF
few TRBJ2-1 TRBD2 TRBV9 TGTGCCAGCAGCGTAGGCGGGGGGGCCTACAATGAGCAGTTCTTC CASSVGGGAYNEQFF
once TRBJ2-7 . TRBV15 TGTGCCACCAGCAGGTTACCTCTGACGGGGGAGCAGTACTTC CATSRLPLTGEQYF
. TRBJ1-1 . TRBV15 TGTGCCACCAGCAGAGGGCCGAACACTGAAGCTTTCTTT CATSRGPNTEAFF
. TRBJ2-1 . TRBV15 TGTGCCACCAGCAGAGGTGGTCAGAAAACGATGAATGAGCAGTTCTTC CATSRGGQKTMNEQFF
few TRBJ2-2 . TRBV6-5 TGTGCCAGCAGTTACGGTGGGGGGAACACCGGGGAGCTGTTTTTT CASSYGGGNTGELFF
. TRBJ1-5 . TRBV27 TGTGCCAGCAGTTTAGGGGGAAGGCCCCAGCATTTT CASSLGGRPQHF
. TRBJ2-1 . TRBV30 TGTGCCTGGACGCATTTACCGGCCAATGAGCAGTTCTTC CAWTHLPANEQFF
. TRBJ1-2 . TRBV15 TGTGCCACCAGCAGAGTTTCAGGGGCCTATGGCTACACCTTC CATSRVSGAYGYTF
. TRBJ2-7 . TRBV14 TGTGCCAGCAGCCAAGGTTCAGGACAAGGGGAACACGAGCAGTACTTC CASSQGSGQGEHEQYF
. TRBJ2-4 TRBD1 TRBV7-9 TGTGCCAGCAGCCCCCAGACAGGGCTAGCCAAAAACATTCAGTACTTC CASSPQTGLAKNIQYF
. TRBJ2-3 . TRBV9 TGTGCCAGCAGCGTAGACACCGTCCCAGATACGCAGTATTTT CASSVDTVPDTQYF
. TRBJ1-2 . TRBV5-6 TGTGCCAGCAGCGGGAGCTATGGCTACACCTTC CASSGSYGYTF
. TRBJ2-1 . TRBV29-1 TGCAGCGTAACCTCGGGGATCCATGAGCAGTTCTTC CSVTSGIHEQFF
few TRBJ1-5 . TRBV4-1 TGCGCCAGCAGCCAAGACCCGGGGTTTAGTCAGCCCCAGCATTTT CASSQDPGFSQPQHF
many TRBJ1-6 . TRBV14 TGTGCCAGCAGCCAAGTGAGAGGGAATTCACCCCTCCACTTT CASSQVRGNSPLHF
. TRBJ1-1 TRBD1 TRBV5-1 TGCGCCAGCAGCTCCAACAGGGGAGAGGCAACTGAAGCTTTCTTT CASSSNRGEATEAFF
. TRBJ2-2 . TRBV6-5 TGTGCCAGCAGACCCAACAGGGACACCGGGGAGCTGTTTTTT CASRPNRDTGELFF
. TRBJ1-2 . TRBV25-1 TGTGCCAGCAGTAGTCAGGGTGGTGGCTACACCTTC CASSSQGGGYTF
. TRBJ1-1 . TRBV11-2 TGTGCCAGCAGCTGGTCCACCGAGAACACTGAAGCTTTCTTT CASSWSTENTEAFF
few TRBJ1-2 TRBD1 TRBV5-4 TGTGCCAGCAGGCGGACAGGGCAGAAGGGGGGCTACACCTTC CASRRTGQKGGYTF
few TRBJ2-2 . TRBV4-1 TGCGCCAGCAGCCGCATCGATTTTGGGGGTTTGAGCACCGGGGAGCTGTTTTTT CASSRIDFGGLSTGELFF
once TRBJ1-3 . TRBV30 TGTGCCTGGAGTAGGGGAACTGGAAACACCATATATTTT CAWSRGTGNTIYF
many TRBJ2-7 TRBD2 TRBV5-6 TGTGCCAGCAGCGAAGTCGGAGCGGGGATCTACGAGCAGTACTTC CASSEVGAGIYEQYF
. TRBJ2-7 . TRBV4-3 TGCGCCAGCAGCCAGGGTTGGTGGGGCCCCTACGAGCAGTACTTC CASSQGWWGPYEQYF
. TRBJ1-4 . TRBV30 TGTGCCCTGGGGGCAGGAAATGGTGAAAAACTGTTTTTT CALGAGNGEKLFF
. TRBJ2-5 . TRBV25-1 TGTGCCAGCAGTGAAGTGGGGGTTCCAGAGACCCAGTACTTC CASSEVGVPETQYF
few TRBJ1-5 . TRBV29-1 TGCAGCGTTGGGGGTCACGGGATTCAGCCCCAGCATTTT CSVGGHGIQPQHF
. TRBJ1-2 . TRBV7-2 TGTGCCAGCAGCCCGGACCTGGGCGGCTACACCTTC CASSPDLGGYTF
. TRBJ2-3 . TRBV7-2 TGTGCCAGCAGCTTAGATTTACAGTACACAGATACGCAGTATTTT CASSLDLQYTDTQYF
. TRBJ2-3 TRBD1 TRBV30 TGTGCCTGGGTCGGAGGACAGGGTGGTCTGGATACGCAGTATTTT CAWVGGQGGLDTQYF
. TRBJ1-2 . TRBV29-1 TGCAGCGTTTCCCCCCTCCAATCTTATGGCTACACCTTC CSVSPLQSYGYTF
few TRBJ2-7 . TRBV11-2 TGTGCCAGCAGCGCCGAGGAGGTGGGCGAGCAGTACTTC CASSAEEVGEQYF
. TRBJ2-7 TRBD1 TRBV4-3 TGCGCCAGCAGCTCTAGGACAGGGTTATACGAGCAGTACTTC CASSSRTGLYEQYF
. TRBJ2-3 . TRBV7-2 TGTGCCAGCAGCATACAGAGCACAGATACGCAGTATTTT CASSIQSTDTQYF
. TRBJ2-7 TRBD2 TRBV29-1 TGCAGCGTTTGCCTATTTAGCGGGGGGGCCTACGAGCAGTACTTC CSVCLFSGGAYEQYF
. TRBJ1-1 TRBD1 TRBV18 TGTGCCAGCTCACGGGACAGGGCTATGGCTGAAGCTTTCTTT CASSRDRAMAEAFF
few TRBJ1-2 . TRBV19 TGTGCCAGTCAAACCGGTATCGGCTATGGCTACACCTTC CASQTGIGYGYTF
. TRBJ1-2 TRBD1 TRBV14 TGTGCCAGCAGCCCCCGGACAGGGGAGGGCTACACCTTC CASSPRTGEGYTF